This T cell receptor beta chain was captured by sequencing in a study of long-term antiretroviral therapy in people with HIV. Across the study: Specimens dating back about a decade before the 2015 immediate-ART recommendation are the oldest included.

Ahead of DNA extraction, samples held about 0.95-10 million cryopreserved PBMC each. The libraries were made with immunoSEQ v3.0 at survey level. Clones were sequenced by immunoSEQ multiplex PCR, and TCRdb holds only the in-frame ones, with some missing. Of about 48,000 clones listed, approximately 79% are singletons. This CDR3 contains 15 residues. Trimming took 4 bases from V and 1 from J; bases not matched to a gene: 6. Germline values: CDR1 SGHRS, CDR2 YFSETQ. Notes on the study in general: Against controls, HIV repertoires showed narrower ranges of CDR3 length.

Concerning this clone itself: Its target is unknown.

The rearrangement uses TRBV5-1 and TRBJ1-1, with 8 bases that match TRBD1. Sequencing was performed on unsorted PBMCs, taken 0.8 years after starting antiretroviral therapy. This TCR derives from a woman in her late teens or twenties with HIV. CDR3 loop: CASSIAGGTNTEAFF. CDR3 coding DNA: TGCGCCAGCAGCATCGCAGGGGGCACGAACACTGAAGCTTTCTTT.